One TCR beta chain is described in this entry. Per the germline V gene, CDR1 is SQVTM and CDR2 is ANQGSEA. The V gene end was trimmed by 3 bases and the J gene end by 4 bases; junction bases not matched to a gene: 10. The CDR3 is made up of 15 amino acids. This specimen belongs to a study of human versus mouse CDR3 diversity and MHC coevolution. In the study overall: Between roughly 0.6 x 10^7 and 1.7 x 10^7 valid reads came from each sample.

Data came from immunoSEQ multiplex PCR; TCRdb stores just in-frame clones and leaves some out. The sample has tens of thousands of clones, around 94% seen once. Cells were CD45RO-negative CD62L-positive naive CD4 T cells sorted from PBMCs. The sequence was obtained from a person aged 60 to 70 in good health. The chain couples TRBV29-1 to TRBJ2-5; 8 bases match TRBD1. Sequenced sample: naive CD4+ T cells from blood. Described subset: CD45RO-negative CD62L-positive naive CD4 T cells. The CDR3 DNA sequence: TGCAGCGTTGAGGGGATAGGGACAGGTACAGAGACCCAGTACTTC. This codes for CSVEGIGTGTETQYF.